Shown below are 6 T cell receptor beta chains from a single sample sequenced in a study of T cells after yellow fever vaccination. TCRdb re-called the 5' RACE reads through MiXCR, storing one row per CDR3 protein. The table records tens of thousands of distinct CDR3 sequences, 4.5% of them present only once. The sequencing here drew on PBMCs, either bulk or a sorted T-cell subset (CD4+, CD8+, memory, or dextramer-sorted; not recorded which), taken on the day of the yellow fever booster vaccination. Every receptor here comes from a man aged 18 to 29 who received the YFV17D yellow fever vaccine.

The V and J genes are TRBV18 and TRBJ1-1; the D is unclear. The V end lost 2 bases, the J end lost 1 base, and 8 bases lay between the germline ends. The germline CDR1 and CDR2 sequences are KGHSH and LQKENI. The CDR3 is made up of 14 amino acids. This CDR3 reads CASSPGAENTEAFF. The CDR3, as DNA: TGTGCCAGCTCACCAGGAGCAGAGAACACTGAAGCTTTCTTT. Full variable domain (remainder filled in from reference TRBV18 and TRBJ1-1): NAGVMQNPRHLVRRRGQEARLRCSPMKGHSHVYWYRQLPEEGLKFMVYLQKENIIDESGMPKERFSAEFPKEGPSILRIQQVVRGDSAAYFCASSPGAENTEAFFGQGTRLTVV.

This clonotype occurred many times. The CDR3 bases are TGTGCCAGCAGTCCAACTCAGGGGACAGGAACTAATCAGCCCCAGCATTTT. Amino acid sequence: CASSPTQGTGTNQPQHF. The chain recombines TRBV6-5 with TRBJ1-5; 8 nucleotides match TRBD1. Trimming removed 5 bases from V and 4 bases from J; junction bases left unmatched: 13. Germline V gives CDR1 MNHEY, CDR2 SVGAGI. This CDR3 is 17 amino acids long.

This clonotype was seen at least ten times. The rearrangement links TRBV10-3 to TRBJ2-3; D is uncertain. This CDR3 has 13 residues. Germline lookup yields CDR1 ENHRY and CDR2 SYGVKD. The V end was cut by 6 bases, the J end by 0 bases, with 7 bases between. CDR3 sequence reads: CAIRAESTDTQYF. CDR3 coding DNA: TGTGCCATCAGGGCAGAAAGCACAGATACGCAGTATTTT.

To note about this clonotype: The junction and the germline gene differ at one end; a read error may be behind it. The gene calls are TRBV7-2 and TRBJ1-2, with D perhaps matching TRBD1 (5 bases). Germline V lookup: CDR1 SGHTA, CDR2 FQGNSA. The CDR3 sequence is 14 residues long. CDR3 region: CACRPPGLNYGYTF. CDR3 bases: TGTGCCTGCAGACCTCCGGGGCTAAACTATGGCTACACCTTC.

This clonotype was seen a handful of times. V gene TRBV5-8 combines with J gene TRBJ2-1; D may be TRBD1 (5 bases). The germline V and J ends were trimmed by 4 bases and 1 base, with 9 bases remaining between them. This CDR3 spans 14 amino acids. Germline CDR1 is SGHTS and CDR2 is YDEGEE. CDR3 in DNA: TGTGCCAGCAGCGTCAGGGAATCCTACAATGAGCAGTTCTTC. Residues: CASSVRESYNEQFF.

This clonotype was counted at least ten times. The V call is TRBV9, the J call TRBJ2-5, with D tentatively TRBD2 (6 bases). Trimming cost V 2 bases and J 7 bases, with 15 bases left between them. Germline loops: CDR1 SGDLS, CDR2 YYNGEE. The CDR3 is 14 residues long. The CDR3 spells CASSVSGPPGTQYF. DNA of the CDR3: TGTGCCAGCAGCGTTAGCGGTCCGCCTGGGACCCAGTACTTC. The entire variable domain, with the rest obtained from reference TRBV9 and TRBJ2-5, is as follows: DSGVTQTPKHLITATGQRVTLRCSPRSGDLSVYWYQQSLDQGLQFLIQYYNGEERAKGNILERFSAQQFPDLHSELNLSSLELGDSALYFCASSVSGPPGTQYFGPGTRLLVL.